The clone carrying this T cell receptor beta chain appeared once. Its specificity is unknown. These data belong to a study of CD8 T cells in Susac syndrome. RNA totalling roughly 0.5 to 1 ug underwent reverse transcription with random hexamers. Amplification of TCR beta CDR3 spanned 54 Vbeta and 13 Jbeta via immunoSEQ multiplex PCR. In TCRdb, the immunoSEQ multiplex PCR reads were re-called with MiXCR into one record per CDR3 protein. The sample carries about 110,000 distinct CDR3 sequences, roughly 94% recorded once. Study-level results: The authors acknowledged that the study's TCR sequencing and HLA analysis involved relatively few individuals.

The clonotype comes from a human donor with Susac syndrome. Material for sequencing was CD8+ T cells from PBMCs.

This chain's CDR3 is CASSGVQETQYF. The CDR3 DNA is TGTGCCAGCAGCGGAGTCCAAGAGACCCAGTACTTC. The chain uses TRBV9 and TRBJ2-5; D is undetermined. CDR1 SGDLS and CDR2 YYNGEE come from the germline V gene. Trimming left V 3 bases short and J 1 base short, with 4 bases between. CDR3 length: 12 amino acids.